The entry below gives a single T cell receptor (beta chain) sequence along with its context. This CDR3 region has 14 residues. The V gene's germline CDR1 is SGHDN and CDR2 FVKESK. V lost 1 base to trimming and J lost 4 bases, with 7 bases between them. This specimen comes from a study of blood T cell repertoires in COVID-19. Whole-study context: Researchers got acute and convalescent COVID-19 samples from the United States, Italy and Spain. The cDNA or gDNA used as material had been derived from T cells, B-cell-depleted T cells, or PBMCs.

Original processing notes: Quantification of nucleated cells was approximated via reference gene primer amplification. Data came from immunoSEQ multiplex PCR; TCRdb stores just in-frame clones and leaves some out. V, J and clone size were drawn from that table, and D and trimming were deduced from the DNA. The sample includes 100,000 to 150,000 clones, more than 65% of them seen just once. The sequence derives from a woman in her seventies with acute or convalescent COVID-19. The sequencing sample was made of peripheral blood. This chain joins TRBV14 and TRBJ1-4; D possibly corresponds to TRBD1 (5 bases). This CDR3 reads CASSQGQNNEKLFF. CDR3 sequence (DNA): TGTGCCAGCAGCCAAGGACAGAATAATGAAAAACTGTTTTTT.